This TCR beta chain is from a study of CD8 T cells in Susac syndrome. About the study: When their blood was taken, the Susac syndrome patients had either not yet had any therapy, were taking corticosteroids, or were taking intravenous immunoglobulin alone.

CD8+ and CD4+ blood T cells underwent TCR beta sequencing. The recently defined diagnostic criteria for definite or probable disease were met by the Susac syndrome patients. Random hexamers were used to reverse transcribe the RNA input (about 0.5 to 1 ug). Each CDR3 protein gets one entry after TCRdb re-called the immunoSEQ multiplex PCR reads with MiXCR. The sample lists 150,000 to 200,000 distinct CDR3 sequences; more than 85% were seen once. The CDR3 covers 13 residues. Germline V gene sequence: CDR1 MNHEY, CDR2 SMNVEV (reference sequence). Trimming cost V 4 bases and J 7 bases, with 13 bases left between them.

The specimen was CD8+ T cells from PBMCs. The sequence was obtained from a human donor with Susac syndrome. This chain links TRBV27 with TRBJ1-2; a weak D match, TRBD1 (5 bases). The CDR3 loop reads CASSYRGAGGYTF. The CDR3 coding sequence is TGTGCCAGCAGTTACAGAGGGGCTGGTGGCTACACCTTC.